This T cell receptor (beta chain) derives from a study of blood T cells in healthy people across ages. The CDR3 sequence is 15 residues long. The ends were cut back, 4 bases at V and 3 bases at J, with 16 bases in the middle. The germline gives CDR1 SGHAT, CDR2 FQDESV (reference sequence). A sample-barcoded 5' primer and a J-beta primer mix were used in a second PCR of about 7 to 12 cycles. Each TCR beta cDNA got a 12-nucleotide random molecular identifier. TCRdb re-derived calls from the 5' RACE reads in MiXCR, one entry per CDR3 protein. The sample lists some 1,800,000 distinct CDR3 sequences, approximately 39% seen once, with 23% in the top ten. As regards this clonotype: Its antigen is not identified.

PBMCs were isolated at a quantity of at least 7 million per sample. Study findings and constraints: Measured against age, TCR beta diversity per million T cells decreased in a roughly linear manner. Unsorted PBMCs prevented conclusive naive versus antigen-experienced comparison.

Sequences were obtained from blood. The TCR comes from a human donor in good health. The chain carries TRBV11-1 and TRBJ2-7; D possibly corresponds to TRBD2 (5 bases). CDR3 amino acids: CASSSSYGNLYEQYF. The CDR3 DNA sequence: TGTGCCAGCAGCTCCTCGTACGGGAATCTCTACGAGCAGTACTTC.